The T cell receptor (beta chain) described here comes from a study of T cell responses to AZD1222 COVID-19 vaccine. Study outcomes and limitations: There were repertoire samples only from the period after the peak T cell response.

The germline gives CDR1 SGHTA, CDR2 FQGTGA. This CDR3 region has 13 residues. Trimming removed 11 bases at V and 2 bases at J, with 16 bases between. The protocol was immunoSEQ multiplex PCR, while the TCRdb copy is restricted to in-frame clones and leaves out a portion. The table includes more than 250,000 clones, approximately 95% detected once. Turning to this clone: The antigen is undetermined.

The rearrangement joins TRBV7-3 to TRBJ2-7, with D uncertain. The TCR comes from an adult in good health. Material: peripheral blood, obtained on day 0 of AZD1222 vaccination. The CDR3 region is CASPHGSTYEQYF. CDR3 nucleotide sequence: TGTGCCTCCCCCCACGGTAGCACCTACGAGCAGTACTTC. Looking up the rest from reference TRBV7-3 and TRBJ2-7 gives the full variable domain: GAGVSQTPSNKVTEKGKYVELRCDPISGHTALYWYRQSLGQGPEFLIYFQGTGAADDSGLPNDRFFAVRPEGSVSTLKIQRTERGDSAVYLCASPHGSTYEQYFGPGTRLTVT.